These 9 T cell receptor beta chains were sequenced from one sample in a study of blood T cell repertoires in COVID-19. Generated by immunoSEQ multiplex PCR, the TCRdb table keeps only in-frame clones and is missing some. The sample has about 250,000 clones; around 88% are singletons. The sequenced sample consisted of peripheral blood. These receptors all come from a woman under 40 with COVID-19, enrolled during active disease.

The V gene is TRBV18, the J gene TRBJ2-5; D remains unclear. The germline V gene encodes CDR1 KGHSH and CDR2 LQKENI. The CDR3 contains 11 residues. Trimming took off 5 bases at V and 2 bases at J, with 3 bases between the two ends. As DNA, the CDR3 is TGTGCCAGCTCAACTCAAGAGACCCAGTACTTC. It translates to CASSTQETQYF.

The rearrangement uses TRBV5-1 and TRBJ2-5, with 9 nucleotides matching TRBD2. The V and J ends lost 0 bases and 4 bases, in that order; junction bases with no gene match: 7. This CDR3 has 16 amino acids. From germline, CDR1 is SGHRS and CDR2 YFSETQ. The CDR3 protein is CASSLGGGGASETQYF. As DNA, the CDR3 is TGCGCCAGCAGCTTGGGTGGCGGGGGGGCCTCAGAGACCCAGTACTTC.

The rearrangement joins TRBV15 to TRBJ1-2; D is unresolved. The V end was cut by 0 bases, the J end by 0 bases, with 11 bases between. The germline V gene has CDR1 LNHNV and CDR2 YYDKDF (reference sequence). There are 16 residues in the CDR3. The CDR3 bases are TGTGCCACCAGCAGAGATGTGGCGGAGCCTAACTATGGCTACACCTTC. Translating it yields CATSRDVAEPNYGYTF.

The CDR3 DNA sequence: TGTGCCAGCAGTGGCTTAAAGGGGACGGGAGTGACGCAGTATTTT. Its translation is CASSGLKGTGVTQYF. The gene calls are TRBV2 and TRBJ2-3; the D gene is possibly TRBD2 (6 bases). The CDR3 runs 15 residues. Germline lookup yields CDR1 SNHLY and CDR2 FYNNEI. V dropped 4 bases and J dropped 9 bases, with 20 bases sitting between them.

The CDR3 spells CATGGSSYNSPLHF. In DNA, the CDR3 is TGTGCCACGGGGGGTAGCTCCTATAATTCACCCCTCCACTTT. V gene TRBV6-5 combines with J gene TRBJ1-6, with D possibly being TRBD1 (5 bases). The CDR3 has 14 amino acids. Looked up from germline, CDR1 is MNHEY and CDR2 is SVGAGI. V lost 10 bases to trimming and J lost 0 bases, with 10 bases between them.

The chain recombines TRBV28 with TRBJ1-1; 7 nucleotides match TRBD1. Unmatched junction bases numbered 8, after V lost 4 bases and J lost 3 bases. The CDR3 loop spans 15 amino acids. The germline gives CDR1 MDHEN, CDR2 SYDVKM. The CDR3 spells CASSSTGDGDTEAFF. The CDR3 nucleotides are TGTGCCAGCAGTTCTACAGGGGACGGTGACACTGAAGCTTTCTTT.

This sequence joins TRBV6-5 and TRBJ1-2; 8 nucleotides agree with TRBD1. The CDR3 covers 14 residues. Germline CDR1 MNHEY, CDR2 SVGAGI. Unmatched junction bases numbered 5, after V lost 7 bases and J lost 1 base. In DNA, the CDR3 is TGTGCCAGCAAGAAAGACAGGGGTAACTATGGCTACACCTTC. This codes for CASKKDRGNYGYTF.

This clone was detected a few times. The V call is TRBV19, the J call TRBJ2-2; 8 bases are a match to TRBD2. The V and J ends lost 4 bases and 2 bases, in that order; junction bases with no gene match: 9. This CDR3 is 17 amino acids long. Germline CDR1 is LNHDA and CDR2 is SQIVND (reference sequence). The CDR3 DNA is TGTGCCAGTAGTAGCCCATCGGGAGGGATAAACACCGGGGAGCTGTTTTTT. Translation: CASSSPSGGINTGELFF.

This clone was recorded once. V and J are TRBV7-6 and TRBJ2-3, with TRBD1 as a possible D gene (5 bases). Germline loops: CDR1 SGHVS, CDR2 FNYEAQ. V lost 6 bases to trimming and J lost 3 bases, with 25 bases between them. The CDR3 spans 18 residues. The CDR3 DNA sequence: TGTGCCAGCAGTCCCCGCGGTCAGGGCTCGGGTCGAACAGATACGCAGTATTTT. Protein: CASSPRGQGSGRTDTQYF.